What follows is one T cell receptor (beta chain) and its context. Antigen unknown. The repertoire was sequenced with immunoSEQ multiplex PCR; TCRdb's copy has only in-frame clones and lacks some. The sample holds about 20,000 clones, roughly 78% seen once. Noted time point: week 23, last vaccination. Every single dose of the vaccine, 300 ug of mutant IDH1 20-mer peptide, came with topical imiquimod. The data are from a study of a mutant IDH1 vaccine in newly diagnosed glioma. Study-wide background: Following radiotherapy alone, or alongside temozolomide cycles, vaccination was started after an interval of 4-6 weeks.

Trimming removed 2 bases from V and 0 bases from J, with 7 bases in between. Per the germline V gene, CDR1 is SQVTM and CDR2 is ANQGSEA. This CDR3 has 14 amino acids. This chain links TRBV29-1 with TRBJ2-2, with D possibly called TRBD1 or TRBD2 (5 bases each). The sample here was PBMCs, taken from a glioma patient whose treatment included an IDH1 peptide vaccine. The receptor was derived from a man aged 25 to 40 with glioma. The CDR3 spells CSVELGPNTGELFF. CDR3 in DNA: TGCAGCGTTGAACTGGGACCGAACACCGGGGAGCTGTTTTTT.